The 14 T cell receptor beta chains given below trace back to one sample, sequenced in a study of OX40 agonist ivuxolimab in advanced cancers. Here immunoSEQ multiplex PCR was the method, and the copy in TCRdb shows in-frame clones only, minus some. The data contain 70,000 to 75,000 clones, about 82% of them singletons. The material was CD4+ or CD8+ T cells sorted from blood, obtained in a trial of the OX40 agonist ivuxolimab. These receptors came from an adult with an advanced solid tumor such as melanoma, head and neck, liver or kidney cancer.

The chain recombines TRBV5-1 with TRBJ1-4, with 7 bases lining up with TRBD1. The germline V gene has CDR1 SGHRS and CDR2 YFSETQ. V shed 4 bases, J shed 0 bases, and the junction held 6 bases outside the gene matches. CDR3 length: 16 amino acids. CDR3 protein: CASSTGQLTTNEKLFF. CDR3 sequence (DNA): TGCGCCAGCAGCACGGGACAGCTAACAACTAATGAAAAACTGTTTTTT.

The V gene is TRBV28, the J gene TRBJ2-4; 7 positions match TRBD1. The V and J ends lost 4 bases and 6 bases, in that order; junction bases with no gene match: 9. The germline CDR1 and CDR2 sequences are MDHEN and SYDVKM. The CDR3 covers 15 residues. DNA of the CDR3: TGTGCCAGCAGTTCATCGACAGGGCCGGGAAACATTCAGTACTTC. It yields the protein CASSSSTGPGNIQYF.

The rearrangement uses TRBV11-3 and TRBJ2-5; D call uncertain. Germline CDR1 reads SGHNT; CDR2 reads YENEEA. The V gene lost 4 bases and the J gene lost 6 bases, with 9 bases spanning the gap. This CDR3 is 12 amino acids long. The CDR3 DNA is TGTGCCAGCAGCTCGGACGACCAGACCCAGTACTTC. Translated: CASSSDDQTQYF.

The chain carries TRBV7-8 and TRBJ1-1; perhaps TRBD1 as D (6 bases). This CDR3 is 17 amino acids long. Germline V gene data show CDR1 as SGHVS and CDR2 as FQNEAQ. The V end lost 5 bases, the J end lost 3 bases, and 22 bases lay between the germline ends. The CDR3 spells CASSRSRGGWRDTEAFF. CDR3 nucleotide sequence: TGTGCCAGCAGCCGTAGTAGGGGGGGGTGGAGGGACACTGAAGCTTTCTTT. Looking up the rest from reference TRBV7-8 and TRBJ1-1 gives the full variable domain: GAGVSQSPRYKVAKRGQDVALRCDPISGHVSLFWYQQALGQGPEFLTYFQNEAQLDKSGLPSDRFFAERPEGSVSTLKIQRTQQEDSAVYLCASSRSRGGWRDTEAFFGQGTRLTVV.

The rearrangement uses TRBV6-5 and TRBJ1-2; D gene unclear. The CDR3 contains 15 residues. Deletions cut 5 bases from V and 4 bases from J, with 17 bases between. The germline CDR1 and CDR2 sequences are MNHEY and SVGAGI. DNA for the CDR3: TGTGCCAGCAGTCCGGGATCCTCACTTATCTATGGCTACACCTTC. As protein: CASSPGSSLIYGYTF.

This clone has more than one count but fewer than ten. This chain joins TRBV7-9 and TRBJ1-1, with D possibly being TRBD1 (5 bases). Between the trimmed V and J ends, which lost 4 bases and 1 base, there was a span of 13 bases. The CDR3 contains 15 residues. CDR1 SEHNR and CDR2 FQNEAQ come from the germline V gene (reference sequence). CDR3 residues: CASSSQGVGNTEAFF. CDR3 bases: TGTGCCAGCAGCTCGCAGGGTGTAGGGAACACTGAAGCTTTCTTT.

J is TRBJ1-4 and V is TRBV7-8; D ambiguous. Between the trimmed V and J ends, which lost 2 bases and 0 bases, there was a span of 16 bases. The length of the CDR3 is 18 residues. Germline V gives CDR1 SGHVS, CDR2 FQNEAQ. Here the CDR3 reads CASSLFRGALTTNEKLFF. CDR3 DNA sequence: TGTGCCAGCAGCTTATTTCGGGGAGCCCTCACAACTAATGAAAAACTGTTTTTT. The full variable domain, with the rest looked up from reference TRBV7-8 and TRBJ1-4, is GAGVSQSPRYKVAKRGQDVALRCDPISGHVSLFWYQQALGQGPEFLTYFQNEAQLDKSGLPSDRFFAERPEGSVSTLKIQRTQQEDSAVYLCASSLFRGALTTNEKLFFGSGTQLSVL.

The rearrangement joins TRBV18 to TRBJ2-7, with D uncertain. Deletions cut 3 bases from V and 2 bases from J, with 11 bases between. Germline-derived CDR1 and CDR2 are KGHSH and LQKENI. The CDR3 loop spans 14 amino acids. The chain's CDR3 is CASSPAVGTYEQYF. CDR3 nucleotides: TGTGCCAGCTCACCCGCCGTAGGGACCTACGAGCAGTACTTC.

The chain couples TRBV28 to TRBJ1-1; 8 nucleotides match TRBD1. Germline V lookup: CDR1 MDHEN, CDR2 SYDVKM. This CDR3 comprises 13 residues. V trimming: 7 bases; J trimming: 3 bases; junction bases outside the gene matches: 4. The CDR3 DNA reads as TGTGCCAGCAAATACAGGGGGTACACTGAAGCTTTCTTT. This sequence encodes CASKYRGYTEAFF.

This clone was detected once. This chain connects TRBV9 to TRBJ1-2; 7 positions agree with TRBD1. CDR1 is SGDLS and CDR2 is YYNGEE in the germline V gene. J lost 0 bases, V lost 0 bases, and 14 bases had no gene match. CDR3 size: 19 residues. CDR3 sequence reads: CASSVAGGGQRLTNYGYTF. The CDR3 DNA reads TGTGCCAGCAGCGTAGCGGGGGGGGGACAGCGCCTTACTAACTATGGCTACACCTTC. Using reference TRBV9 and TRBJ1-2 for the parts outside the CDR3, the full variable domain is DSGVTQTPKHLITATGQRVTLRCSPRSGDLSVYWYQQSLDQGLQFLIQYYNGEERAKGNILERFSAQQFPDLHSELNLSSLELGDSALYFCASSVAGGGQRLTNYGYTFGSGTRLTVV.

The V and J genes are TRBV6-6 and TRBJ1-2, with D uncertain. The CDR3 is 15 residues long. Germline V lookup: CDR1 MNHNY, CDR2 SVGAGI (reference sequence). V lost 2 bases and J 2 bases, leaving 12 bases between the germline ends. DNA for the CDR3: TGTGCCAGCAGTTACATCGAGCGGGGAAACTATGGCTACACCTTC. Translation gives CASSYIERGNYGYTF.

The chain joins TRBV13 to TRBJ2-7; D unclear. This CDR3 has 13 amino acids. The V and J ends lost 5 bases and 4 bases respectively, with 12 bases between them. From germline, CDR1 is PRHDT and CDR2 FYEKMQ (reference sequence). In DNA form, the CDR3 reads TGTGCCAGCAGCCCCGCGGTCGGGTACGAGCAGTACGTC. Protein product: CASSPAVGYEQYV.

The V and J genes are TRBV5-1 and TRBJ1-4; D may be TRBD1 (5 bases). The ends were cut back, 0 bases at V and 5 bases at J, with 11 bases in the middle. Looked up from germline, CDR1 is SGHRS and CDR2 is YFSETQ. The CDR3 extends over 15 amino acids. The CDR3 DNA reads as TGCGCCAGCAGCTTGGGACAGACGGGGAATGAAAAACTGTTTTTT. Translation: CASSLGQTGNEKLFF.

This CDR3 reads CASSLEGIYGYTF. The DNA of the CDR3 is TGTGCCAGCAGCTTGGAAGGGATCTATGGCTACACCTTC. The chain has TRBV5-4 and TRBJ1-2; the D is unclear. Germline CDR1 and CDR2: SGHNT and YYREEE (reference sequence). The CDR3 covers 13 residues. The V end lost 0 bases, the J end lost 4 bases, and 7 bases lay between the germline ends.